This T cell receptor beta chain was sequenced during a study of blood T cells in healthy people across ages. Broader study findings: Using unsorted PBMCs precluded a conclusive naive versus antigen-experienced comparison. Shifts in expanded clonotypes may have been confounded by donor CMV status, which was unknown.

The CDR3 loop spans 16 amino acids. Germline V CDR1 and CDR2: SEHNR, FQNEAQ (reference sequence). Trimming cost V 2 bases and J 10 bases; bases outside gene matches: 13. Using a J-beta primer mix together with a sample-barcoded 5' primer, a second PCR was run for about 6 to 12 cycles. TCRdb recomputed calls from the 5' RACE reads with MiXCR, one row per CDR3 protein. The sample has roughly 560,000 distinct CDR3 sequences, approximately 25% seen once. For this clonotype: Its antigen is as yet unknown.

Separately, the same data were catalogued under a study of T cells of mothers and their children. That report notes: Not a single persistent microchimeric T cell clone was detected.

The chain recombines TRBV7-9 with TRBJ2-1; 8 bases are shared with TRBD2. Sequencing input: blood. The sequence was obtained from a boy younger than 18 in good health. This chain's CDR3 is CASSLSMASGLPEQFF. CDR3 in DNA: TGTGCCAGCAGCTTATCCATGGCTAGCGGGTTACCCGAGCAGTTCTTC.